The rows below give T cell receptor beta chains drawn from one sample of a study of CD8 T cells in Susac syndrome. TCRdb ran MiXCR on the immunoSEQ multiplex PCR reads and lists one entry per CDR3 protein. This table holds approximately 270,000 distinct CDR3 sequences, over 85% found once. Source material: CD4+ T cells from PBMCs. The receptors were sampled from a human donor with multiple sclerosis. CDR3s include the opening cysteine and the closing phenylalanine or tryptophan. Each record gives: D gene, J gene, V gene, clone size, CDR3 DNA, CDR3 protein. The D gene is left open where the match is weak. Rows may omit the clone size; those that give it use once, few, many or a size class.

D: NA
J: TRBJ2-7
V: TRBV5-6
size: few
DNA: TGTGCCAGCAGCTTGGCGGCGGGCGAGCAGTACTTC
CDR3: CASSLAAGEQYF

D: NA
J: TRBJ1-1
V: TRBV10-3
size: NA
DNA: TGTGCCATCAGTGAAATGTACCACACTGAAGCTTTCTTT
CDR3: CAISEMYHTEAFF

D: TRBD1
J: TRBJ1-2
V: TRBV6-5
size: NA
DNA: TGTGCCAGCAGTTACGGACCCGGGACAGGGGAGGGCCGCTATGGCTACACCTTC
CDR3: CASSYGPGTGEGRYGYTF

D: TRBD2
J: TRBJ2-7
V: TRBV13
size: NA
DNA: TGTGCCAGCAGCTTAGGCGGACTAGCGGCCAGGTACGAGCAGTACTTC
CDR3: CASSLGGLAARYEQYF

D: TRBD1
J: TRBJ1-4
V: TRBV9
size: NA
DNA: TGTGCCAGCAGCCCCTGGGACAGCGAGAATGAAAAACTGTTTTTT
CDR3: CASSPWDSENEKLFF

D: TRBD2
J: TRBJ2-7
V: TRBV24-1
size: NA
DNA: TGTGCCACCAGTGATGGGGCCGGGACTACCTCCTACGAGCAGTACTTC
CDR3: CATSDGAGTTSYEQYF

D: NA
J: TRBJ2-6
V: TRBV5-1
size: few
DNA: TGCGCCAGCAGCTTGGAGGCACAGCGTGCTCTCTCTGGGGCCAACGTCCTGACTTTC
CDR3: CASSLEAQRALSGANVLTF

D: TRBD1
J: TRBJ1-1
V: TRBV3-1
size: NA
DNA: TGTGCCAGCAGCCCATGGACAGGGACTGAAGCTTTCTTT
CDR3: CASSPWTGTEAFF

D: NA
J: TRBJ2-7
V: TRBV20-1
size: NA
DNA: TGCAGTGCTTCCTTGCCGGGACAACCGGTAGCCTACGAGCAGTACTTC
CDR3: CSASLPGQPVAYEQYF

D: NA
J: TRBJ2-7
V: TRBV9
size: NA
DNA: TGTGCCAGCAGCGTAGGGCTCTCCTACGAGCAGTACTTC
CDR3: CASSVGLSYEQYF

D: TRBD1
J: TRBJ2-3
V: TRBV6-1
size: NA
DNA: TGTGCCAGCAGACCGACAGGGAATAAGGCAGATACGCAGTATTTT
CDR3: CASRPTGNKADTQYF

D: NA
J: TRBJ2-1
V: TRBV25-1
size: NA
DNA: TGTGCCAGCAGTGTAGGTTACAATGAGCAGTTCTTC
CDR3: CASSVGYNEQFF

D: NA
J: TRBJ1-4
V: TRBV9
size: NA
DNA: TGTGCCAGCAGCGTAGGGGTTGGGGAAGAAGGCGAAAAACTGTTTTTT
CDR3: CASSVGVGEEGEKLFF

D: NA
J: TRBJ1-6
V: TRBV3-1
size: few
DNA: TGTGCCAGCAGCCAGGGGGGCCCCTATAATTCACCCCTCCACTTT
CDR3: CASSQGGPYNSPLHF

D: TRBD1
J: TRBJ2-1
V: TRBV24-1
size: NA
DNA: TGTGCCACCAGTGACAGCGGACAGGGGTCCTACAATGAGCAGTTCTTC
CDR3: CATSDSGQGSYNEQFF

D: NA
J: TRBJ1-2
V: TRBV5-4
size: NA
DNA: TGTGCCAGCAGCCAGGAGGTCGGGTATGGCTACACCTTC
CDR3: CASSQEVGYGYTF

D: NA
J: TRBJ1-2
V: TRBV4-1
size: NA
DNA: TGCGCCAGCAGCCAAGATCCGACAGGATATGGCTACACCTTC
CDR3: CASSQDPTGYGYTF

D: NA
J: TRBJ1-3
V: TRBV18
size: once
DNA: TGTGCCAGCTCACCAGAGGTCTCTGGAAACACCATATATTTT
CDR3: CASSPEVSGNTIYF

D: TRBD1
J: TRBJ1-4
V: TRBV20-1
size: NA
DNA: TGCAGTGCTAGAGAAGGGGGCGGTGAAAAACTGTTTTTT
CDR3: CSAREGGGEKLFF

D: NA
J: TRBJ1-1
V: TRBV15
size: NA
DNA: TGTGCCACCAGCAGAGCCCAAAATGAAGCTTTCTTT
CDR3: CATSRAQNEAFF

D: TRBD2
J: TRBJ2-3
V: TRBV10-2
size: NA
DNA: TGCGCCAGCAGTGAGTGGACTAGCGGGGGGGCCTACGGCACAGATACGCAGTATTTT
CDR3: CASSEWTSGGAYGTDTQYF

D: TRBD1
J: TRBJ1-1
V: TRBV29-1
size: NA
DNA: TGCAGCTCTGGGACCGGGACAGGGGGGGGTGAAGTTTTCTTT
CDR3: CSSGTGTGGGEVFF

D: TRBD1
J: TRBJ2-5
V: TRBV19
size: NA
DNA: TGTGCCAGTAGTACTTCCGGGACAGGCCTCCAAGAGACCCAGTACTTC
CDR3: CASSTSGTGLQETQYF

D: NA
J: TRBJ1-2
V: TRBV19
size: NA
DNA: TGTGCCAGTACGCGGGGGTATGGCTACACCTTC
CDR3: CASTRGYGYTF

D: NA
J: TRBJ1-1
V: TRBV12-3/TRBV12-4
size: few
DNA: TGTGCCAGCGGGCGGGGATTGAACACTGAAGCTTTCTTT
CDR3: CASGRGLNTEAFF

D: TRBD2
J: TRBJ2-1
V: TRBV20-1
size: NA
DNA: TGCAGTGCTCCTGCCCGGCGGGGGGGTGCCAATGAGCAGTTCTTC
CDR3: CSAPARRGGANEQFF